This TCR beta chain came from a study of cytomegalovirus exposure and HLA in healthy donors. General study points: Being productive about 87% or about 30% of the time was typical of most TCR beta V segments in an earlier analysis. Later analysis identified over 15,000 TCR beta sequences associated with HLA alleles, using a false discovery rate threshold of 0.05. In a later analysis, TCR beta V- and J-gene trimming was associated with a missense DCLRE1C variant.

The ends were cut back, 6 bases at V and 5 bases at J, with 11 bases in the middle. Per the germline V gene, CDR1 is MNHEY and CDR2 is SVGAGI. The CDR3 length is 13 residues. Whereas donors were nominally healthy upon sampling, unrecorded immune exposures were probable. Amplification used 60 Vbeta primers and 13 Jbeta primers. TCRdb's table, derived via immunoSEQ multiplex PCR, lists solely in-frame clones and lacks some. Among some 170,000 clones, 70% to 85% were seen once, and the ten largest hold about 4%. With regard to this clone: Its antigen is not identified.

The sequenced sample consisted of PBMCs. The sequence was collected from a man under 40 in good health and CMV-seropositive. This chain uses TRBV6-5 with TRBJ1-5; D is undetermined. CDR3 loop: CASRWHQDQPQHF. CDR3 nucleotide sequence: TGTGCCAGCAGATGGCATCAAGATCAGCCCCAGCATTTT.